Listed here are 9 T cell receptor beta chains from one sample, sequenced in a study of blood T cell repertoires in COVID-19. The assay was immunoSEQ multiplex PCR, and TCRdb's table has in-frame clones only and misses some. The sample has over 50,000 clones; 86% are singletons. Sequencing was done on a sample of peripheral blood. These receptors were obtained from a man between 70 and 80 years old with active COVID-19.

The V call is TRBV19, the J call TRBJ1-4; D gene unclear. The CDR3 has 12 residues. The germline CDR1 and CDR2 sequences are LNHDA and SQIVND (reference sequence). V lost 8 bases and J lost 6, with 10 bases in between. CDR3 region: CASSELYEKLFF. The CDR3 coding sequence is TGTGCCAGTTCTGAGTTGTATGAAAAACTGTTTTTT.

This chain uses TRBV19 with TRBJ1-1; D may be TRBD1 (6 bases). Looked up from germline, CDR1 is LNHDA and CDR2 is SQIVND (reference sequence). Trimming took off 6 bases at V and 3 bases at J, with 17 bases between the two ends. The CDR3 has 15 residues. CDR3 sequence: CASRRQVNRDTEAFF. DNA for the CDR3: TGTGCCAGTAGGCGACAGGTAAACAGGGACACTGAAGCTTTCTTT.

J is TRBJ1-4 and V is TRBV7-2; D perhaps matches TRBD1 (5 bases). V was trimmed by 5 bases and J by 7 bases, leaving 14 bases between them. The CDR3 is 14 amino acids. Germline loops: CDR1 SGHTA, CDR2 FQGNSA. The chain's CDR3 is CASSEGGGGEKLFF. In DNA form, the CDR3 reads TGTGCCAGCAGCGAAGGAGGCGGGGGTGAAAAACTGTTTTTT.

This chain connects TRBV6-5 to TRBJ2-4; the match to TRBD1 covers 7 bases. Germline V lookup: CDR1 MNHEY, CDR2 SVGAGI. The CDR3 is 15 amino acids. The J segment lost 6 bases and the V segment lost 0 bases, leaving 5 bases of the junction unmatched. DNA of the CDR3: TGTGCCAGCAGTTACTCGAGACAGGGTTTAAACATTCAGTACTTC. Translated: CASSYSRQGLNIQYF.

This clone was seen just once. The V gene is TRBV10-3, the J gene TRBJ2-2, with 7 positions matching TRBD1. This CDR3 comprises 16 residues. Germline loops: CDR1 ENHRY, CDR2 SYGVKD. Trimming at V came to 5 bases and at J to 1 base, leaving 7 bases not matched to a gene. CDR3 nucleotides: TGTGCCATCAGTATTACGACAGGGAAGAACACCGGGGAGCTGTTTTTT. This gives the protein CAISITTGKNTGELFF.

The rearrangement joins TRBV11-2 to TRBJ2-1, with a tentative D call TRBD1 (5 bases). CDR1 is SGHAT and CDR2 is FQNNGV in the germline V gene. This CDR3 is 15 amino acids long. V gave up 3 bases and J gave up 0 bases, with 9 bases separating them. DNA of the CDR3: TGTGCCAGCAGCTTGGGGCAGGGCTCCTACAATGAGCAGTTCTTC. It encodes CASSLGQGSYNEQFF.

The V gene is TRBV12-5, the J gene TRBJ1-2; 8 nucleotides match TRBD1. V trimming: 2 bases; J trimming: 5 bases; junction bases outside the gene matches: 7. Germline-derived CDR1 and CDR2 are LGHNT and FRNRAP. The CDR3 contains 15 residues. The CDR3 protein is CASGLPDRDRYGYTF. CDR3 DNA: TGTGCTAGTGGTTTGCCGGACAGGGATCGGTATGGCTACACCTTC.

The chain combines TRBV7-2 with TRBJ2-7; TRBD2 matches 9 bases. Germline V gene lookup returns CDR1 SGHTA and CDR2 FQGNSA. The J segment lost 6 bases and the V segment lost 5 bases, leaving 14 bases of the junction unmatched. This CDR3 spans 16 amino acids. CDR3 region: CASSERQAGGGSEQYF. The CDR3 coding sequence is TGTGCCAGCAGCGAGCGTCAAGCGGGGGGCGGCTCCGAGCAGTACTTC.

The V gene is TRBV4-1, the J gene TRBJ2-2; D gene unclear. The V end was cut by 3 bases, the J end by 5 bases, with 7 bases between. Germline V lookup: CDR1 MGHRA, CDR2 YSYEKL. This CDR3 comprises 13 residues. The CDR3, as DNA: TGCGCCAGCAGCCATCGGCGGACCGGGGAGCTGTTTTTT. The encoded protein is CASSHRRTGELFF.